Reported below is one TCR beta chain. This clone was seen just once. It lacks a known antigen. Base quality data are lacking; no much larger clone is found one base away. This sample was included in a study of cytomegalovirus exposure and HLA in healthy donors (TCRdb year 2017). Turning to the overall study: An earlier analysis of 587 of the donors reported roughly 300 Gb of sequence data and 90 million to 120 million unique TCR beta sequences obtained from about 170 million T cells. An early release covering approximately 600 HLA-typed donors comprised 250 to 350 gigabases of sequencing data and around 80 million unique TCR sequences. Of the 350 to 450 genotyped donors, about 80% fell in the genetic ancestry cluster associated with self-reported Caucasian donors. The aim of the study was to test whether cataloging public T cell receptors could identify signatures of past pathogen exposure. The T cell repertoires of 550 to 850 subjects were profiled by immunosequencing and related to cytomegalovirus serostatus. Besides the first cohort of roughly 660 subjects, a separate validation cohort made up of 95 to 150 different subjects was used. To predict cytomegalovirus infection status, the study combined high-throughput TCR immunosequencing, statistical association of individual TCRs with disease status, and machine learning. A later analysis re-examined previously published TCR beta repertoires from just over 650 donors and added high-resolution HLA genotyping to investigate patterns of TCR occurrence. In the later analysis, no new phenotypic data were used to find candidate immune exposures; instead, reliance was placed on TCR beta sequences and their occurrence across donors. An earlier analysis of approximately 580 of the donors used high-throughput TCR beta sequencing to judge whether each TCR beta V gene segment behaved as functional or pseudogenic. Donor age, sex, ethnicity and CMV serostatus were compiled alongside the repertoire data. A later genetic analysis took genome-wide SNP genotypes for about 60% of the roughly 670 donors and used that subset as a discovery cohort. All discovery cohort repertoires had been generated on a single sequencing platform. HLA typing included class I and class II loci at four-digit resolution. Typing coverage differed by locus: A, B, C, DRB1 and DQB1 were typed in roughly 620-630 donors, DQA1 in about 500, DPA1 in 600 to 610, and DPB1 in approximately 450. Four to six DR-DQ haplotypes were handled as single units for association and clustering, since linkage in the cohort was strong. On average, around 230,000 unique TCR beta nucleotide sequences were sequenced per donor among some 420 genotyped donors of the cohort, with roughly 18% of those sequences being non-productive.

Results and caveats for the whole study, not just this receptor: The authors suggested that the approach could potentially be generalized to other disease states and immunological phenotypes. A few of the identified cytomegalovirus-associated TCR beta chains were confirmed in vitro to be specific for cytomegalovirus antigens. An earlier analysis of some 560 of the donors showed that most TCR beta V segments appeared in productive rearrangements either about 90% or about 30% of the time, which broadly matched IMGT annotations. According to a later analysis, TCR association rates differed among HLA loci, with DRB1 alleles showing the most associated TCRs and HLA-C alleles showing the fewest. The classifier was reported to diagnose cytomegalovirus status with high specificity and sensitivity in both the original cohort and the validation cohort. In a later analysis, most CMV-associated TCR beta chains were found to appear HLA-restricted, with HLA associations seemingly driven largely by CMV exposure. This cohort had only TCR beta chains sequenced, and the lack of alpha or paired-chain data limited which features could be detected. HLA typing was unavailable for some donors at each locus, so association tests used only the typed subset. The only immune exposure information available for the cohort was CMV serostatus. Specific HLA alleles were associated with over 15,000 TCR beta sequences at a false discovery rate of 0.05 in a later analysis. The sequencing pipeline was judged likely to have produced a cluster of highly shared sequence variants as a technical artifact. Presence/absence analyses assumed roughly uniform sequencing depth across donors, an assumption that may not hold. In a later analysis, HLA-associated TCR beta chains showed more clonal expansion and lower generation probabilities than non-associated chains that were equally common. A later analysis reported that several top co-occurrence clusters appeared linked to parvovirus B19, influenza, CMV and Epstein-Barr virus. Correlated functional status among segregating V segments might reflect linkage disequilibrium, but an unknown experimental factor could not be ruled out. A later genetic analysis reported fewer N-insertions in productive TCRs among donors in an Asian-associated ancestry cluster than the roughly 700-donor mean. Assigning TCR associations to individual alleles was difficult when HLA alleles, especially DR and DQ, strongly co-occurred. Over 15 rarely observed V segments, including chromosome 9 orphons, were excluded from the earlier analysis of some 590 of the donors because counts were too low. Most TCR sequences were observed very rarely across donors, whereas some public TCRs were present in many individuals. An association between a missense DCLRE1C variant and V-gene and J-gene trimming of TCR beta chains was found in a later genetic analysis and replicated in an independent cohort. A further reported finding was that TCR beta sequences accurately predicted the HLA-A and HLA-B alleles for most subjects in the first cohort. Some IMGT-functional V segments, including TRBV6-2 and TRBV6-3, could not be distinguished by the 87-base-pair reads and were therefore excluded. In the study, about 150 TCR beta chains were listed as associated with cytomegalovirus.

The cohort comprised approximately 700 healthy bone marrow donors. At the time of sampling, all cohort members were nominally healthy, though unrecorded immune exposures were likely present. The donor tested CMV seropositive, placing the donor among the roughly 300 seropositive members of the cohort. Every donor gave a peripheral blood sample, and the peripheral blood mononuclear cells from that sample were used for TCR beta sequencing. Genomic DNA extraction from the blood cell samples was performed with the Qiagen DNeasy Blood Extraction Kit. Receptor amplification or capture employed the immunoSEQ multiplex PCR assay. For the multiplex PCR, a mixture combining 60 forward primers for TCR Vbeta segments and 13 reverse primers for TCR Jbeta segments was used. Amplification of the CDR3 region of rearranged TCR beta genes was performed with a multiplex PCR assay on genomic DNA. Amplified TCR beta libraries were sequenced as 87-base-pair reads on the Illumina HiSeq System. On the study's bioinformatics: In a later analysis, some 80 million unique TCR beta chains were counted across the 650 to 700 repertoires, and about 10 million of these chains were shared by at least two donors. Raw reads were error-corrected and collapsed into unique sequences by a nearest-neighbor algorithm in which closely related sequences were merged to remove PCR and sequencing errors. CDR3 sequences were aligned to IMGT reference sequences to assign V, D and J gene segments. For a sequence to be retained, at least a six-nucleotide match to both a V gene segment and a J gene segment was required. A rearrangement was called productive if the CDR3 had no stop codons and remained in frame with V and J, and every other rearrangement was called non-productive. Following IMGT convention, CDR3 was defined as the stretch from the second conserved V-encoded cysteine up to the conserved J-encoded phenylalanine. Sequences without an unambiguous match to a single V gene segment were excluded from the earlier analysis of a few hundred of the donors. In an earlier analysis of a few hundred of the donors, V segments were called functional above 56.7% productive rearrangements and were called segregating when the between-donor standard deviation exceeded 5%. A statistical classification framework was built to diagnose cytomegalovirus status from the catalog of TCR beta chain sequences. In a later analysis, V and J genes were assigned by comparing TCR nucleotide sequences against IMGT/GENE-DB human TR gene sequences. A later analysis assigned CDR3 sequences and most-parsimonious VDJ recombination scenarios with the TCRdist pipeline. In a later analysis, each TCR beta chain was defined by its CDR3 amino acid sequence together with its V-gene family, and reads without a unique V-gene family were excluded. In a later analysis, 500 to 650 highly shared, low-generation-probability nucleotide sequences were removed to address suspected cross-contamination and a sequencing artifact. A later analysis calculated a clonal expansion index for each public chain from normalized within-repertoire ranks of inferred template counts. In a later analysis, generation probabilities were computed using a VDJ recombination model fitted to out-of-frame rearrangements, and the results were checked against IGoR. In a later analysis, hypergeometric tests were used to score TCR-TCR, TCR-HLA and TCR-CMV co-occurrence, with a repertoire-size bias correction applied to TCR pairs. In a later analysis, false discovery rates were estimated by permuting HLA or CMV assignments 20 times. A later analysis grouped co-occurring TCRs with DBSCAN, adding TCRdist sequence similarity when clustering within HLA-allele-positive subsets. Repertoires with fewer than 30,000 or more than 120,000 public chains, plus five repertoires with anomalous nucleotide sharing, were excluded from co-occurrence clustering. TCRdb provides this immuneACCESS table in a form limited to in-frame rearrangements. Some clones are lacking; in checked studies, under half of them reflect an unresolved V gene, and why the rest are absent is not known. V, J and clone size reflect that table, while D and trimming were determined from the DNA. The sample table lists approximately 150,000 clones, around 79% of them with a count of one. The top ten clones comprise roughly 6.8% of the sample.

The CDR3 goes from the cysteine to the phenylalanine over 13 residues. This entry keeps only the CDR3 DNA: 39 bases, framed from base 1. Cut back by 5 bases and 0 bases, the V and J ends lie 7 bases apart. The CDR1 and CDR2 encoded by the germline V gene (reference sequence) are LNHDA and SQIVND. The sample taken for sequencing was PBMCs. This TCR came from a man aged 45-65 years in good health and CMV-seropositive. Rearrangement joined TRBV19 to TRBJ1-2, with no D gene named confidently. The nucleotide sequence is TGTGCCAGTAGTTACACAGCTAACTATGGCTACACCTTC. Its protein product is CASSYTANYGYTF.